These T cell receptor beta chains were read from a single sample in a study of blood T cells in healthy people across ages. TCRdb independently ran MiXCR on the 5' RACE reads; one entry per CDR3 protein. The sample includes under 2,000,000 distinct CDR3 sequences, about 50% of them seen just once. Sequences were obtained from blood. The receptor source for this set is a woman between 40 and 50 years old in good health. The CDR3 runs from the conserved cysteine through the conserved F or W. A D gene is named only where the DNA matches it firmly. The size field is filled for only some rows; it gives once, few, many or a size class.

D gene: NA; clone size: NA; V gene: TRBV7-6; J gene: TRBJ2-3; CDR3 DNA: TGTGCCAGCAGCTTAGTGGGTATTGTCACAGATACGCAGTATTTT; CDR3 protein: CASSLVGIVTDTQYF
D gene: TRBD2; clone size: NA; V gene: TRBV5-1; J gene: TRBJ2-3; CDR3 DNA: TGCGCCAGCAGCAGGTTTCCCGCAGCGGGGGGCTCTGGAGATACGCAGTATTTT; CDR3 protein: CASSRFPAAGGSGDTQYF
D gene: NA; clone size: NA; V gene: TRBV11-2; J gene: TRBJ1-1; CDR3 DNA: TGTGCCAGCAGCTTAGTGGGAGGGGAGGACACTGAAGCTTTCTTT; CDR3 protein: CASSLVGGEDTEAFF
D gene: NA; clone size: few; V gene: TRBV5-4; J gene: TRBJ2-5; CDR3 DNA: TGTGCCAGCAGCCAAAAGGACCGCACAGAGACCCAGTACTTC; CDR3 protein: CASSQKDRTETQYF
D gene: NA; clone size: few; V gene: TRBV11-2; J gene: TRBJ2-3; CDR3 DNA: TGTGCCAGCAGCTTACAAAGGTTCTTTCGAGGCCCAGATACGCAGTATTTT; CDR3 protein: CASSLQRFFRGPDTQYF
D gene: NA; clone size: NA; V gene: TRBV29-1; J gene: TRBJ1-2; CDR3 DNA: TGCAGCGTGGACAAGGCCGGATACTATGGCTACACCTTC; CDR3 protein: CSVDKAGYYGYTF
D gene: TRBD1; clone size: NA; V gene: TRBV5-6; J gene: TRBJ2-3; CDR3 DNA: TGTGCCAGCGGATACAGGGGGCTCACAGATACGCAGTATTTT; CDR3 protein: CASGYRGLTDTQYF
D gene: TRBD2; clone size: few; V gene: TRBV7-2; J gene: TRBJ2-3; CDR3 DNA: TGTGCCAGCAGACCTGGGGGGGGAGTAAAAGATACGCAGTATTTT; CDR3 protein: CASRPGGGVKDTQYF
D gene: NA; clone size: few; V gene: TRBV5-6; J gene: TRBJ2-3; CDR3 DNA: TGTGCCAGCAGCTTGATCCCAAAGCCCACAGATACGCAGTATTTT; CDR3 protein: CASSLIPKPTDTQYF
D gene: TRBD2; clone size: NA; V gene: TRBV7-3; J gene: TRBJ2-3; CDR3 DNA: TGTGCCAGCAGCTTAGGGGGGACCGGGGGGGGCTCGAGCACAGATACGCAGTATTTT; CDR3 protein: CASSLGGTGGGSSTDTQYF
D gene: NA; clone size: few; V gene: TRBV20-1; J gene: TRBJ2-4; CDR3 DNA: TGCAGTGCTAGTGGGGAACCGGGACCCCGGGTAAACATTCAGTACTTC; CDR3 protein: CSASGEPGPRVNIQYF
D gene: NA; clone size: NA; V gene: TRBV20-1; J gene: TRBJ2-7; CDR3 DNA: TGCGGTGCTAGAGCGGGCAGGGTATATGTGCAGTACTTC; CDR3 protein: CGARAGRVYVQYF
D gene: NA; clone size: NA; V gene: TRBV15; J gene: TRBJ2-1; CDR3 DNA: TGTGCCACCAGCAGCGCCGACAGCTACAATGAGCAGTTCTTC; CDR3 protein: CATSSADSYNEQFF
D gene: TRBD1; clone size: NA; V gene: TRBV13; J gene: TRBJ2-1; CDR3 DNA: TGTGCCACACCGTATGGGACAGGGAACAATGAGCAGTTCTTC; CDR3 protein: CATPYGTGNNEQFF
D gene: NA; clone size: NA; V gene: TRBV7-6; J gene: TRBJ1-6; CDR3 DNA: TGTGCCAGCAGCTTAATGGGGCAGAGTTCACCCCTCCACTTT; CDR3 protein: CASSLMGQSSPLHF
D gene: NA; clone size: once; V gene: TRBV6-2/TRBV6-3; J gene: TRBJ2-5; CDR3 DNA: TGTGCCAGCAGTTCTGTCGGAAGCTGGAGGGACAGAAGGGAGCAGTACTTC; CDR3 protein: CASSSVGSWRDRREQYF
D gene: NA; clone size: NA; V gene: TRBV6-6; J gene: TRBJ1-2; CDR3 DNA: TGTGCCAGCAGGACCCTGGGGACACTTAACTATGGCTACACCTTC; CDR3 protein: CASRTLGTLNYGYTF
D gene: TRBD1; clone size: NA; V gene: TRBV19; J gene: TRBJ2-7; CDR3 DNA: TGTGCCAGTAGTGGAACAGGGGGTTTTTCACCATTTGAGCAGTACTTC; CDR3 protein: CASSGTGGFSPFEQYF
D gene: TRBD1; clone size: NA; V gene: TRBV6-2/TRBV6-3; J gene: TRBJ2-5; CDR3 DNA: TGTGCCAGCAGTTACTCGATTATGACAGGGGAAGAGACCCAGTACTTC; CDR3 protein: CASSYSIMTGEETQYF
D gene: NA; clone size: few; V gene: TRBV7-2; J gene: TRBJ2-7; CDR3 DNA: TGTGCCAGCACCTTCACTACGATCAGTGAGCAGTACTTC; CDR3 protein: CASTFTTISEQYF
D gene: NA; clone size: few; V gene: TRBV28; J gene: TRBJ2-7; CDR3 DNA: TGTGCCAGCCTACTATACGGGGTTGGCGAGCAGTACTTC; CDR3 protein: CASLLYGVGEQYF
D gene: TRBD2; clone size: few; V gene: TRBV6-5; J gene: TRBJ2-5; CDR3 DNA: TGTGCCAGCAGGGATTGGACTAGCCCAGAGACCCAGTACTTC; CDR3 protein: CASRDWTSPETQYF
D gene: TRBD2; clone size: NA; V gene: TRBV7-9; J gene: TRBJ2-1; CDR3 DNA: TGTGCCAGCAGCTTAAGCGGGGGGGCGGCGTCCTACAATGAGCAGTTCTTC; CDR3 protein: CASSLSGGAASYNEQFF
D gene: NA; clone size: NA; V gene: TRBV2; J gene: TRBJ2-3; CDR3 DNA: TGTGCCACATACGGGGGTTTGGCAGATACGCAGTATTTT; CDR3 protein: CATYGGLADTQYF
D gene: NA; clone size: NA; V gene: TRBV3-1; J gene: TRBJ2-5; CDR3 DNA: TGTGCCAGCAGCCAACCGGACTCGTTCCAAGAGACCCAGTACTTC; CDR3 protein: CASSQPDSFQETQYF
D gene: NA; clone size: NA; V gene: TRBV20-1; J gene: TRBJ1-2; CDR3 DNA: TGCAGTGCTAGGCTTGGGGGCGGCGGCTACACCTTC; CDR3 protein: CSARLGGGGYTF
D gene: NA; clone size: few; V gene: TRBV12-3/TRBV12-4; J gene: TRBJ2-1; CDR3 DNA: TGTGCCAGCAGTTTTCTGGGTTCGGAGCAGTTCTTC; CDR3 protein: CASSFLGSEQFF
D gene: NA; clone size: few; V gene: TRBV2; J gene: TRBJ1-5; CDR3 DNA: TGTGCCAGCAGTGAGGATGGCAGACGCAATCAGCCCCAGCATTTT; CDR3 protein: CASSEDGRRNQPQHF
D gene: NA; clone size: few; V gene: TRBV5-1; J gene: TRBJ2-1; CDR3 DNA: TGCGCCAGCAGCTTGGTTTCGGTAGCAGGTCTAATCAACAATGAGCAGTTCTTC; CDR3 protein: CASSLVSVAGLINNEQFF
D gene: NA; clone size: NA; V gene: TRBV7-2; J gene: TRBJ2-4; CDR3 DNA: TGTGCCAGCAGCATATCAGGGGGGGGAGCCAAAAACATTCAGTACTTC; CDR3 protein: CASSISGGGAKNIQYF
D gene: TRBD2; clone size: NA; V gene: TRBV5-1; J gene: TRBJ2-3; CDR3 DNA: TGCGCCAGCAGCTCTGGACTAGCGGGGGGAATGGATACGCAGTATTTT; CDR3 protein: CASSSGLAGGMDTQYF
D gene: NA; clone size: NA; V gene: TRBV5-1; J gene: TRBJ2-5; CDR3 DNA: TGCGCCAGCAGCACCGTAGCAAGTGAGACCCAGTACTTC; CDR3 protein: CASSTVASETQYF
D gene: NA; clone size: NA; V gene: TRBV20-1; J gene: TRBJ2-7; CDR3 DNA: TGCAGTGCTAGACGGCTTACTAAGATCTACGAGCAGTACTTC; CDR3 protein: CSARRLTKIYEQYF
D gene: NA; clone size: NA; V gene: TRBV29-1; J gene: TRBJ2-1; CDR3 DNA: TGCAGCGTTGAAGGCAAAGTCTACAATGAGCAGTTCTTC; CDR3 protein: CSVEGKVYNEQFF
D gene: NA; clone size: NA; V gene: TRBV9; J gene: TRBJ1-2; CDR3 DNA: TGTGCCAGCAGCGGGGGAGGCGCTCACACCTTC; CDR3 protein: CASSGGGAHTF
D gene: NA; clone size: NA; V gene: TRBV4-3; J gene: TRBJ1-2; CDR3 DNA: TGCGCCAGCAGCCAAGCCAACATGGCTAACTATGGCTACACCTTC; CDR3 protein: CASSQANMANYGYTF
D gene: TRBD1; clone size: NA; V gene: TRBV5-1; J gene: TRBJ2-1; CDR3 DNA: TGCGCCAGCAGCCCGGGACAGGTTAGGTACGATGAGCAGTTCTTC; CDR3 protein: CASSPGQVRYDEQFF
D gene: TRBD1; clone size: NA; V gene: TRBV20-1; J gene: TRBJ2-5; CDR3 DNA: TGCAGTGCGGCCGGGACAGAACAAGAGACCCAGTACTTC; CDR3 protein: CSAAGTEQETQYF
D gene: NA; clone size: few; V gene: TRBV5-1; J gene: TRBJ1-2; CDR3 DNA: TGCGCCAGCAGCTTGGAGGAGAACTATGGCTACACCTTC; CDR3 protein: CASSLEENYGYTF
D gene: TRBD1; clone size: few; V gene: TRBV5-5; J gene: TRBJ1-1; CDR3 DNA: TGTGCCAGCAGCTTTCCAGGGGGCACTGAAGCTTTCTTT; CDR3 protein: CASSFPGGTEAFF
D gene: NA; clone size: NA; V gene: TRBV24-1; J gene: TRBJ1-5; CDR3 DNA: TGTGCCACCAGTCCCTCGCCAGGGGACTGGAATCAGCCCCAGCATTTT; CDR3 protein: CATSPSPGDWNQPQHF
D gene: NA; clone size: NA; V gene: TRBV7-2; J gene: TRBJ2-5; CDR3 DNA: TGTGCCAGCAGCTTAGTTCCTAGCCCTACGAGGGAGACCCAGTACTTC; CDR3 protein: CASSLVPSPTRETQYF
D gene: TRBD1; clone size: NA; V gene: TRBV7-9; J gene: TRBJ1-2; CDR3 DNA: TGTGCCAGCAGCTCGCAGGGGGACAGGAGACACTATGGCTACACCTTC; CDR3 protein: CASSSQGDRRHYGYTF